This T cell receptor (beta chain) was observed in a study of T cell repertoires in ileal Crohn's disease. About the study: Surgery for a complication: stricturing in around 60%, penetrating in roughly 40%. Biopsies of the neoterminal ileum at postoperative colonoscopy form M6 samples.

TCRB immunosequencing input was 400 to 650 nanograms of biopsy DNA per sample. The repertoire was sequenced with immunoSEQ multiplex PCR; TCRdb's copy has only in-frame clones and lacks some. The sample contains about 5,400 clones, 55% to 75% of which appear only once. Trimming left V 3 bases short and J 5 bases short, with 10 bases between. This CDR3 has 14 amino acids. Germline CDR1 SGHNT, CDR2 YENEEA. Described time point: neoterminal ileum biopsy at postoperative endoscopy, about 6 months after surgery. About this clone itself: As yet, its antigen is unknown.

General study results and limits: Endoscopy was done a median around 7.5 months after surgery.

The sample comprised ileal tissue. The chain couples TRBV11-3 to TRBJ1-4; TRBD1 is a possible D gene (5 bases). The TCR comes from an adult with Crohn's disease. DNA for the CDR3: TGTGCCAGCAGCTTGTCAGGGTTAAATGAAAAACTGTTTTTT. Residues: CASSLSGLNEKLFF.